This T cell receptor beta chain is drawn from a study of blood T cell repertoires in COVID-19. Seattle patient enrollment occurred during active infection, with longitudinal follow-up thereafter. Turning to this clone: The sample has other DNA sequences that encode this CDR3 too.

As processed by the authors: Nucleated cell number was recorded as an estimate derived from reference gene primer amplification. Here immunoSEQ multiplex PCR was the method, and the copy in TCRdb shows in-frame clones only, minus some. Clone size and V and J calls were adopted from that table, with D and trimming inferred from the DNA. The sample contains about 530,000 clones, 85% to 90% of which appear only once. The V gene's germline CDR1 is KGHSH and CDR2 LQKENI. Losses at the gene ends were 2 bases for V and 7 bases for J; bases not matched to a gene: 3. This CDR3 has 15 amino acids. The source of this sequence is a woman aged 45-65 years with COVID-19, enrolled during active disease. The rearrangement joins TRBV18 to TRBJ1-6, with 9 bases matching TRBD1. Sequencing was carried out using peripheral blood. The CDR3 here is CASSPRTGDNSPLHF. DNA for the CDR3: TGTGCCAGCTCACCAAGGACAGGGGACAATTCACCCCTCCACTTT.